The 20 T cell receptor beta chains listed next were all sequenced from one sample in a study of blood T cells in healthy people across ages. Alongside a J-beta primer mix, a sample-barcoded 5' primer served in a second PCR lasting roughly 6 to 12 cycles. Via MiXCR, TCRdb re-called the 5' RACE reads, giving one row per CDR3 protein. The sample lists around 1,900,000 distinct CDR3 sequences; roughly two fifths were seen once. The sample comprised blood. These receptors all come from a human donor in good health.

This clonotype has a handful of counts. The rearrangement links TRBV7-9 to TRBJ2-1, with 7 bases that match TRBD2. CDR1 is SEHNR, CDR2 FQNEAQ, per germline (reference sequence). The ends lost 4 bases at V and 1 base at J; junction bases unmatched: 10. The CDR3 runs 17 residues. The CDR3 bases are TGTGCCAGCAGCTCGACCCTACGCGGGGGATCCTACAATGAGCAGTTCTTC. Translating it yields CASSSTLRGGSYNEQFF.

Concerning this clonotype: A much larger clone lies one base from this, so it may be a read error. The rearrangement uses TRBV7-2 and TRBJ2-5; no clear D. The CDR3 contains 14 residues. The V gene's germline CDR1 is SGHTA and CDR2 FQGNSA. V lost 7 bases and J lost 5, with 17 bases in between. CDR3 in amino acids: CASTKNRIRETQYF. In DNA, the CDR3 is TGTGCCAGCACTAAAAATCGAATTAGGGAGACCCAGTACTTC.

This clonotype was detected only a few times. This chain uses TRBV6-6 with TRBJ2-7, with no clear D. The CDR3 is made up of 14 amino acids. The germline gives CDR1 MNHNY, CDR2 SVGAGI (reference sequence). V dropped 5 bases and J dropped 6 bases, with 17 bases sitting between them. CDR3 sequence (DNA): TGTGCCAGCAGTCTGCCTGGGTGGTTAGCCGAGCAGTACTTC. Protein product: CASSLPGWLAEQYF.

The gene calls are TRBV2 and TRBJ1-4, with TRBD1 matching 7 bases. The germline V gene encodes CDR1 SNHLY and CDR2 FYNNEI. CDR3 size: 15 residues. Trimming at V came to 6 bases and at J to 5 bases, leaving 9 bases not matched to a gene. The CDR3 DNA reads TGTGCCAGCAGATACGGGACAGCAAACAATGAAAAACTGTTTTTT. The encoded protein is CASRYGTANNEKLFF.

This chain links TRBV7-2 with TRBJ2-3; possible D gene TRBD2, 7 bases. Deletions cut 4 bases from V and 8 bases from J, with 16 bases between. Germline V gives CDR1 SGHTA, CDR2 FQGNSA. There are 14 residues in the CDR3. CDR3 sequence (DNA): TGTGCCAGCAGCTATTACGGGGAGGGGGGTACGCAGTATTTT. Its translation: CASSYYGEGGTQYF.

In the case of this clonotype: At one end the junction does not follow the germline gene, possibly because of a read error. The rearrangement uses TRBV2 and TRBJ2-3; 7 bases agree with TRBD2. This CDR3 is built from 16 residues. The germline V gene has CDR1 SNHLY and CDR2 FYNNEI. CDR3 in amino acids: CAGSYLADISTGTQYF. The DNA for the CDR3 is TGTGCCGGCAGTTACCTAGCGGATATAAGCACAGGTACGCAGTATTTT.

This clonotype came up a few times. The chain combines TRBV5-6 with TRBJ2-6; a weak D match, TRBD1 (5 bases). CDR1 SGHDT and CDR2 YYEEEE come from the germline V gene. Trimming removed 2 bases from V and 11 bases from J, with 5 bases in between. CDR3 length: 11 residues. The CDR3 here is CASSLGDVLTF. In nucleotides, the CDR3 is TGTGCCAGCAGCTTAGGGGACGTCCTGACTTTC.

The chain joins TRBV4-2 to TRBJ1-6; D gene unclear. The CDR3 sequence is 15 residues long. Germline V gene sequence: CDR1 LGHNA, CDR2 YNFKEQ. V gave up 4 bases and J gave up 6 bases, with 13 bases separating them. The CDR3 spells CASSPTGSGNSPLHF. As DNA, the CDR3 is TGTGCCAGCAGCCCTACCGGGAGTGGTAATTCACCCCTCCACTTT.

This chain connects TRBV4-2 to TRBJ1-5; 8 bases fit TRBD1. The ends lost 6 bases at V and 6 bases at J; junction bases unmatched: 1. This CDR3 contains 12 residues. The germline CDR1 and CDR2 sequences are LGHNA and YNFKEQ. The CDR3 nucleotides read TGTGCCAGCAGTACAGGGGGTCAGCCCCAGCATTTT. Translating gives CASSTGGQPQHF.

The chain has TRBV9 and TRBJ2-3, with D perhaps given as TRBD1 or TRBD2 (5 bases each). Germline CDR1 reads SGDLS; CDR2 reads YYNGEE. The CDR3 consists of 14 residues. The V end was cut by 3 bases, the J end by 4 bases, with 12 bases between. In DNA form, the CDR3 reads TGTGCCAGCAGCGCCTCCGGGACGTCAGATACGCAGTATTTT. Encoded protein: CASSASGTSDTQYF.

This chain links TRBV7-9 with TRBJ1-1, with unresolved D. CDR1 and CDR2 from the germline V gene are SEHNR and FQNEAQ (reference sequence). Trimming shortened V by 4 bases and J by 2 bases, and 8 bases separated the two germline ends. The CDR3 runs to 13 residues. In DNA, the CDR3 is TGTGCCAGCAGCTCAAAGGTTAACACTGAAGCTTTCTTT. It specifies CASSSKVNTEAFF. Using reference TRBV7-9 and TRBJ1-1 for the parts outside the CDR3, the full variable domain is DTGVSQNPRHKITKRGQNVTFRCDPISEHNRLYWYRQTLGQGPEFLTYFQNEAQLEKSRLLSDRFSAERPKGSFSTLEIQRTEQGDSAMYLCASSSKVNTEAFFGQGTRLTVV.

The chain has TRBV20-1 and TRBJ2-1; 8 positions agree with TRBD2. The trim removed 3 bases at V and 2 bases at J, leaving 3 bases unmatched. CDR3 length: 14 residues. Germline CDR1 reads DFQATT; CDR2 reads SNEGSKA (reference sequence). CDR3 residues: CSASSGATYNEQFF. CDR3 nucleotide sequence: TGCAGTGCTAGTAGCGGGGCGACCTACAATGAGCAGTTCTTC.

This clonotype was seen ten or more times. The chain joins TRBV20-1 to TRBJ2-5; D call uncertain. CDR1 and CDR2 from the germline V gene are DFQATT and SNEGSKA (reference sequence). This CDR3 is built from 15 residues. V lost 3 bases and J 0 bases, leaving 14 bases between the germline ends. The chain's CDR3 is CSASNVALYQETQYF. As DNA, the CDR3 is TGCAGTGCTAGTAATGTAGCACTTTACCAAGAGACCCAGTACTTC.

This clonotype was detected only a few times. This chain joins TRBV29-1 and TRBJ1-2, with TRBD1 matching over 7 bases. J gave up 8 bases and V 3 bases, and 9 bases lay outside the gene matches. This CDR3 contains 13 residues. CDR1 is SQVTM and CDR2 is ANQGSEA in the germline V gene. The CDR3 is CSVDFGQEEGYTF. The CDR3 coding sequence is TGCAGCGTTGACTTCGGACAGGAGGAAGGCTACACCTTC.

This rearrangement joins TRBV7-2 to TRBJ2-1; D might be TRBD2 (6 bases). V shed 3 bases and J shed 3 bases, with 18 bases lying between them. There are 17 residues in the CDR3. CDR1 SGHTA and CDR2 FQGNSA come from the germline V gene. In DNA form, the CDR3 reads TGTGCCAGCAGCTTCCCCCCAGGAGCGGGCTTCTACAATGAGCAGTTCTTC. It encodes CASSFPPGAGFYNEQFF.

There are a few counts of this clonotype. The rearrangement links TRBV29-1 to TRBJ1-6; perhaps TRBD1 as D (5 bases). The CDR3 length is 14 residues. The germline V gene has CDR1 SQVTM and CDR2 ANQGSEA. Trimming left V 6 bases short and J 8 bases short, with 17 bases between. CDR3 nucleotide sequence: TGCAGCGTCACCACAGGTACTCAGGATTCACCCCTCCACTTT. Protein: CSVTTGTQDSPLHF.

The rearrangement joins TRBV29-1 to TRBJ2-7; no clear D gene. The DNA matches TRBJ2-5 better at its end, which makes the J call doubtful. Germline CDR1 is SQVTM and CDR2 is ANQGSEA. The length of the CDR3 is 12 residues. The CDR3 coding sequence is TGCAGCGTTGAAGCCGAAGGGGAGACCCAGTACTTC. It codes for CSVEAEGETQYF.

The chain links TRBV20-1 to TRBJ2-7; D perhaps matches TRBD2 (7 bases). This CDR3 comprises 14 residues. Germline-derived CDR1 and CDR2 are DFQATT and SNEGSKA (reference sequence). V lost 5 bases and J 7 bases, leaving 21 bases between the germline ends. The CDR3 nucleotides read TGCAGTGCTCGAGGGGGACGGGGGGAGTCGGAGCAGTACTTC. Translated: CSARGGRGESEQYF.

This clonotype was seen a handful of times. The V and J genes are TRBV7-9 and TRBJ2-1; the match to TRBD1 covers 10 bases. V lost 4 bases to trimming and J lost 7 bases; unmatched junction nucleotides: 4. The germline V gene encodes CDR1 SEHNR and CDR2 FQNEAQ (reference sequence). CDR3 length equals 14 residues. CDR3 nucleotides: TGTGCCAGCAGCTCTCCGGGACAGGGGAATGAGCAGTTCTTC. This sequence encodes CASSSPGQGNEQFF.

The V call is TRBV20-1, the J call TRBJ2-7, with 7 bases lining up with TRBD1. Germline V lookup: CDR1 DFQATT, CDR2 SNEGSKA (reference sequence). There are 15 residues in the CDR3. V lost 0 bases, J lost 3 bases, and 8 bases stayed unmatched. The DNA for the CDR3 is TGCAGTGCTAGAGATCCGGGCAGGGGGAACTACGAGCAGTACTTC. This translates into CSARDPGRGNYEQYF.